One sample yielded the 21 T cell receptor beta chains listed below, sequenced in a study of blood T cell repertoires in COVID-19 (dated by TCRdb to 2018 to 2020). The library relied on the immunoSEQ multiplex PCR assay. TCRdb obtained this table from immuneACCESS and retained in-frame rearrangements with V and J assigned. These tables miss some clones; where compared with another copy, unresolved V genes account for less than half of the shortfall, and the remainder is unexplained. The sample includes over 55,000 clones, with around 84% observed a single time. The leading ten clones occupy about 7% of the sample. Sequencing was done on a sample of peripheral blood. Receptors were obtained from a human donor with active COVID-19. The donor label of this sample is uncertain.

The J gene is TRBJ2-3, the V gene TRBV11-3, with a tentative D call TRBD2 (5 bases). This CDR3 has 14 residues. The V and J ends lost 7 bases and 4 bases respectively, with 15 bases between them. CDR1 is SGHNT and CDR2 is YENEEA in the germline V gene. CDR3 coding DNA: TGTGCCAGCACCCAAGGACGGGGATCAGATACGCAGTATTTT. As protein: CASTQGRGSDTQYF.

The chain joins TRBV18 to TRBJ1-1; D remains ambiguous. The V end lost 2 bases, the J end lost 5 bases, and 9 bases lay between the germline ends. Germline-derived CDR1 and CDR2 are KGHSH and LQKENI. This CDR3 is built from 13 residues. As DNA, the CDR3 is TGTGCCAGCTCACCATCCGGGAGGACTGAAGCTTTCTTT. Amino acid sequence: CASSPSGRTEAFF.

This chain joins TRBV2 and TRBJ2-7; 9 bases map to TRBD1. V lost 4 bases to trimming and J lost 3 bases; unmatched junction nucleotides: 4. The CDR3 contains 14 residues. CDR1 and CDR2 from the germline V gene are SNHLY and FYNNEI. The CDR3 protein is CASSGQGEDYEQYF. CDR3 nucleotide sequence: TGTGCCAGCAGTGGACAGGGGGAAGACTACGAGCAGTACTTC.

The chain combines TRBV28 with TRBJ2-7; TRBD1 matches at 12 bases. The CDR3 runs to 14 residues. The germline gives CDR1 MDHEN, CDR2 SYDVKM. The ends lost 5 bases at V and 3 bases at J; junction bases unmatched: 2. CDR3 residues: CASSGTGGFYEQYF. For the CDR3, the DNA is TGTGCCAGCAGTGGGACAGGGGGCTTCTACGAGCAGTACTTC.

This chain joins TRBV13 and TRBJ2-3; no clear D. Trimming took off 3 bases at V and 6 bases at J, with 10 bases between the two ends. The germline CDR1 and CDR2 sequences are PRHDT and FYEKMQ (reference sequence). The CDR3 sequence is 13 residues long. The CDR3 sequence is CASSFPHSDTQYF. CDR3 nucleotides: TGTGCCAGCAGCTTCCCGCACAGCGATACGCAGTATTTT.

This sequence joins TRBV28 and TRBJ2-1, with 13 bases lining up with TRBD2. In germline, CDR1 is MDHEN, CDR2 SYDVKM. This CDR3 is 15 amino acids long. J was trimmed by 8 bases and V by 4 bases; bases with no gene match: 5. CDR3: CASSSRGLAGDEQFF. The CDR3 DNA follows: TGTGCCAGCAGTTCTCGCGGACTAGCGGGAGATGAGCAGTTCTTC.

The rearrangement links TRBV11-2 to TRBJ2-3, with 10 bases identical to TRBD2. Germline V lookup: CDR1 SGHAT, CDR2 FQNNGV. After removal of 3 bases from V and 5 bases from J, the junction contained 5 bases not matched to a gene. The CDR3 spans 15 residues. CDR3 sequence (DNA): TGTGCCAGCAGCTTTAACAGCGGGGGGGGAGATACGCAGTATTTT. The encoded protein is CASSFNSGGGDTQYF.

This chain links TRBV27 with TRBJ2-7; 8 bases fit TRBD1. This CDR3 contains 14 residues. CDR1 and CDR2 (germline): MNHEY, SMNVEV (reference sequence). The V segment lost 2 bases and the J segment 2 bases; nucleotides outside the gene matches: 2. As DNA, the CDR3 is TGTGCCAGCAGTTTAGGACAGGGCGCCTACGAGCAGTACTTC. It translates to CASSLGQGAYEQYF.

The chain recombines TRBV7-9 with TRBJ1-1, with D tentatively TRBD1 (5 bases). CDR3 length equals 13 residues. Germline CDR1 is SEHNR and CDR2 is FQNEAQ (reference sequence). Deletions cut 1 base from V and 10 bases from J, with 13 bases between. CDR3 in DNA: TGTGCCAGCAGCTTAGTCACGGGGGGATCAGCTTTCTTT. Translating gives CASSLVTGGSAFF.

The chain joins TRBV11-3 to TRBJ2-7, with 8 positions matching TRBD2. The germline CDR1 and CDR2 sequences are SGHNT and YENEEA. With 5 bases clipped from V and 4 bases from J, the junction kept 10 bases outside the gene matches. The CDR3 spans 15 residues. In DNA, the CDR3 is TGTGCCAGCAGCCCGTCCAGCGGGAGTGGTTACGAGCAGTACTTC. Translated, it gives CASSPSSGSGYEQYF. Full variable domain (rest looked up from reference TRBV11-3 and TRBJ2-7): EAGVVQSPRYKIIEKKQPVAFWCNPISGHNTLYWYLQNLGQGPELLIRYENEEAVDDSQLPKDRFSAERLKGVDSTLKIQPAELGDSAVYLCASSPSSGSGYEQYFGPGTRLTVT.

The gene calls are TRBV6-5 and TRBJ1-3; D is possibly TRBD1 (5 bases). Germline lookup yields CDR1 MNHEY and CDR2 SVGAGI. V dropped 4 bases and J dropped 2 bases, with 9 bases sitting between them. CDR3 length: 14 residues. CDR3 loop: CASSSGLTGNTIYF. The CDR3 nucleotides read TGTGCCAGCAGTTCAGGGTTAACTGGAAACACCATATATTTT.

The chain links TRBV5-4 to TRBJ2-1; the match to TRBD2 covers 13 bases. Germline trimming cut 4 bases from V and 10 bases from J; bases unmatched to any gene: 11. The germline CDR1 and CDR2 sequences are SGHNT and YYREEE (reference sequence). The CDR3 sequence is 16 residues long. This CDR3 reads CASSLRGLAGAGEQFF. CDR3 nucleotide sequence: TGTGCCAGCAGCCTCCGAGGACTAGCGGGAGCTGGGGAGCAGTTCTTC.

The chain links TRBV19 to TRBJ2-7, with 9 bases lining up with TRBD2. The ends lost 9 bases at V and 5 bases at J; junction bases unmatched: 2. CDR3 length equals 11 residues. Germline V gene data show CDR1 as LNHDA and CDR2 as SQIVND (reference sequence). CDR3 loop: CARLAGNEQYF. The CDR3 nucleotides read TGTGCCAGGCTAGCGGGAAACGAGCAGTACTTC. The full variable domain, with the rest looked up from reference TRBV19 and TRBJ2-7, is DGGITQSPKYLFRKEGQNVTLSCEQNLNHDAMYWYRQDPGQGLRLIYYSQIVNDFQKGDIAEGYSVSREKKESFPLTVTSAQKNPTAFYLCARLAGNEQYFGPGTRLTVT.

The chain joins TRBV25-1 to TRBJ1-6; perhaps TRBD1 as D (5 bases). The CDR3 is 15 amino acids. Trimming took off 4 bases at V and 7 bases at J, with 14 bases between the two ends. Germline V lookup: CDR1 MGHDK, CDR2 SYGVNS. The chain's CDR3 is CASSALGPINSPLHF. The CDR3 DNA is TGTGCCAGCAGTGCCCTGGGGCCGATAAATTCACCCCTCCACTTT.

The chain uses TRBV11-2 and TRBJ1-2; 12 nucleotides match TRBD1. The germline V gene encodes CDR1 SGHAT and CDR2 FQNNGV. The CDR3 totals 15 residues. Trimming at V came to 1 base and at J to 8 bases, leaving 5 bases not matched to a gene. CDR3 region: CASSLAGTGGQGYTF. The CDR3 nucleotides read TGTGCCAGCAGCTTAGCCGGGACAGGGGGCCAGGGCTACACCTTC.

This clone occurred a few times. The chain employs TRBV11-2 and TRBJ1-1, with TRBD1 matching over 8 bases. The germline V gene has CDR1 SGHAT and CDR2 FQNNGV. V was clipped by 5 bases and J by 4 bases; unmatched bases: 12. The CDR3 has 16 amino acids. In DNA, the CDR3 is TGTGCCAGCAGCCCTGATTTCAGGGGGCTAGGCACTGAAGCTTTCTTT. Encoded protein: CASSPDFRGLGTEAFF. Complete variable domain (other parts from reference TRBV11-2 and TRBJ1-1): EAGVAQSPRYKIIEKRQSVAFWCNPISGHATLYWYQQILGQGPKLLIQFQNNGVVDDSQLPKDRFSAERLKGVDSTLKIQPAKLEDSAVYLCASSPDFRGLGTEAFFGQGTRLTVV.

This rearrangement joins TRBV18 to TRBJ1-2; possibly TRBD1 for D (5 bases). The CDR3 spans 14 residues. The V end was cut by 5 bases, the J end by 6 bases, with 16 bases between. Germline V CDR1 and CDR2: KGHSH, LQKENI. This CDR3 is CASSETRGLDGYTF. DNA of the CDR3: TGTGCCAGCTCAGAAACCCGGGGACTGGATGGCTACACCTTC.

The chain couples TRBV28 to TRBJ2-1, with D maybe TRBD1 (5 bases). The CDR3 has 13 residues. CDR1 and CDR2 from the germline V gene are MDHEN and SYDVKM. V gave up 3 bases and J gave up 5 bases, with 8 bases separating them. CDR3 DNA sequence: TGTGCCAGCAGTTTGGACATAAACAATGAGCAGTTCTTC. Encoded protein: CASSLDINNEQFF.

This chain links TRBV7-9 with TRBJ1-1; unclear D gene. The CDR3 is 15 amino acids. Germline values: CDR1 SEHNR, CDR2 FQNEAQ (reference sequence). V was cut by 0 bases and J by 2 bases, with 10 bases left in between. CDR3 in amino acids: CASSLARFGNTEAFF. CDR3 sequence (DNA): TGTGCCAGCAGCTTAGCGAGGTTTGGTAACACTGAAGCTTTCTTT.

CDR3 sequence: CASNNYEQYF. In DNA, the CDR3 is TGTGCCAGCAACAACTACGAGCAGTACTTC. The chain combines TRBV6-5 with TRBJ2-7; unclear D gene. With 7 bases removed from V and 3 bases from J, the gap between germline ends came to 4 bases. Germline values: CDR1 MNHEY, CDR2 SVGAGI. The CDR3 is made up of 10 amino acids.

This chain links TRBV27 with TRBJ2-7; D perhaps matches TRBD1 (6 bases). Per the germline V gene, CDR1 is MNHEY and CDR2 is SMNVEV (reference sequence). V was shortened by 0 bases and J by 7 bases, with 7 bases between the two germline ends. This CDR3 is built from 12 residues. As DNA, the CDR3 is TGTGCCAGCAGTTTATCAGGGGGTGAGCAGTACTTC. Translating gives CASSLSGGEQYF.